Listed below are T cell receptor beta chains from one sample, sequenced in a study of shared clonotypes between healthy human individuals. Profiled with immunoSEQ multiplex PCR; TCRdb holds only in-frame clones, not every one. The sample has about 2 million clones, roughly 95% seen once. Sequencing was done on a sample of naive CD8+ T cells sorted from blood. The receptors come from a man younger than 35 in good health. Each CDR3 is given with its conserved first and last residue.

length | J | V | CDR3
13 | TRBJ2-2 | TRBV12-5 | CASGLLHTGELFF
21 | TRBJ2-2 | TRBV4-1 | CASSQDQEGHLVWINTGELFF
13 | TRBJ2-7 | TRBV15 | CATSPGQPYEQYF
15 | TRBJ1-6 | TRBV13 | CASSVYRDYNSPLHF
16 | TRBJ1-6 | TRBV7-9 | CASSLGRGAVNSPLHF
15 | TRBJ2-7 | TRBV30 | CAWSVLKTGGDEQYF
14 | TRBJ2-1 | TRBV7-9 | CASRGDGSYNEQFF
13 | TRBJ2-7 | TRBV11-2 | CASTGGTGYEQYF
13 | TRBJ2-1 | TRBV27 | CASSLLAVNEQFF
13 | TRBJ1-1 | TRBV7-5 | CARSSLLPSRAFF
16 | TRBJ2-7 | TRBV28 | CASSFPPGQGTYEQYF
15 | TRBJ2-7 | TRBV6-5 | CASSPWAGAPLEQYF